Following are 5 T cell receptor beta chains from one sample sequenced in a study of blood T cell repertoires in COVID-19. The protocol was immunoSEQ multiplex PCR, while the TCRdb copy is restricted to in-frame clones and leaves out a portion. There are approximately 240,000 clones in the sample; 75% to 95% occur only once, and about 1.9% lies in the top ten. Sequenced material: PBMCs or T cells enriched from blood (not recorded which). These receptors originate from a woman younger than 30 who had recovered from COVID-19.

CDR3 region: CASSLALANTEAFF. For the CDR3, the DNA is TGTGCCAGCAGCTTAGCGCTAGCGAACACTGAAGCTTTCTTT. The rearrangement links TRBV11-1 to TRBJ1-1; D remains ambiguous. This CDR3 spans 14 amino acids. V shed 0 bases and J shed 1 base, with 6 bases lying between them. The germline CDR1 and CDR2 sequences are SGHAT and FQDESV (reference sequence). The full variable domain, completed using reference TRBV11-1 and TRBJ1-1, is EAEVAQSPRYKITEKSQAVAFWCDPISGHATLYWYRQILGQGPELLVQFQDESVVDDSQLPKDRFSAERLKGVDSTLKIQPAELGDSAMYLCASSLALANTEAFFGQGTRLTVV.

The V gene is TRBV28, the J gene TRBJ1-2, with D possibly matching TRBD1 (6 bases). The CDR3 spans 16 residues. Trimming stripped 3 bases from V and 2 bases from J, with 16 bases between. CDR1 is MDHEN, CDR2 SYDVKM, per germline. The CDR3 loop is CASSFLSAGANYGYTF. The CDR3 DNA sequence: TGTGCCAGCAGTTTCCTGAGTGCAGGGGCCAACTATGGCTACACCTTC.

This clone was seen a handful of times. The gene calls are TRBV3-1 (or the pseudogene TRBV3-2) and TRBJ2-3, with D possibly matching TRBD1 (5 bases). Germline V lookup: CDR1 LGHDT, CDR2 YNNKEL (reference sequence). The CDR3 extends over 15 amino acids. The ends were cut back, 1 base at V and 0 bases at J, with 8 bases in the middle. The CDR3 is CASSQGQPSTDTQYF. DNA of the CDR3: TGTGCCAGCAGCCAAGGACAGCCTAGCACAGATACGCAGTATTTT.

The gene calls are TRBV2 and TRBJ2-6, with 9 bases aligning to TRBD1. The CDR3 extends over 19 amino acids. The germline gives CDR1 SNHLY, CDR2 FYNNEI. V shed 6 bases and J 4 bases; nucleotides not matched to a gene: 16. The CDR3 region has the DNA TGTGCCAGCAGCGCGGACTGGACAGGGGAGGGAAGGGGGGCCAACGTCCTGACTTTC. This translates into CASSADWTGEGRGANVLTF.

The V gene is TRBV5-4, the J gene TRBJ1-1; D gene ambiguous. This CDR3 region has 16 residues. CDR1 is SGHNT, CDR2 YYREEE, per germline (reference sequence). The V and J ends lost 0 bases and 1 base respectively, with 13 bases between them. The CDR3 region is CASSLGLNRQNTEAFF. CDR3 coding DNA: TGTGCCAGCAGCTTGGGGTTGAACAGACAGAACACTGAAGCTTTCTTT.